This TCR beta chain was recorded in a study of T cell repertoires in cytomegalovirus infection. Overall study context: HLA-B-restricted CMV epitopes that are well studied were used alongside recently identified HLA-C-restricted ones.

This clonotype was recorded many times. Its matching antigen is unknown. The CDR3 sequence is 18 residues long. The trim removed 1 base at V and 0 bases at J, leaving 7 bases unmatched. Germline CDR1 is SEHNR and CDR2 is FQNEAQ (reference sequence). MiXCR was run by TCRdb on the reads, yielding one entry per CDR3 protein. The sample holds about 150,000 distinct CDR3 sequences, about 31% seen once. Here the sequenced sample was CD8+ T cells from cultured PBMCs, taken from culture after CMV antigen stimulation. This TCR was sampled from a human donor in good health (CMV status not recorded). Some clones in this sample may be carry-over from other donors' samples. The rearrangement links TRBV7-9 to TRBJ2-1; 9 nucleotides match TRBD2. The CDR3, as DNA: TGTGCCAGCAGCTTAGTTGGTAGCGGGGGAGTCTCCTACAATGAGCAGTTCTTC. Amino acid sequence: CASSLVGSGGVSYNEQFF.